This T cell receptor (beta chain) was observed in a study of T cells after yellow fever vaccination. A universal primer site and UMIs were added as TCR cDNA was made by 5'RACE template switching. TCRdb recomputed calls from the 5' RACE reads with MiXCR, one row per CDR3 protein. This table has approximately 600,000 distinct CDR3 sequences, roughly 12% appearing once. Germline lookup yields CDR1 LGHDT and CDR2 YNNKEL (reference sequence). The CDR3 has 12 amino acids. V was clipped by 4 bases and J by 7 bases, with 11 bases between them. Findings of the study overall: Just a small share of clonotypes turned up in the CD4 compartment as well as the CD8 compartment. Subsequent to the booster, the majority of primary-vaccination clones reappeared (around 95% CD4, approximately 90% CD8). By day 5 rather than day 15, the secondary response had peaked, though it was weaker.

This clonotype has a count of ten or more. Its specificity is not known. The clonotype originates from a man between 25 and 39 years old who received the YFV17D yellow fever vaccine. V and J are TRBV3-1 and TRBJ2-7, with D perhaps matching TRBD2 (5 bases). This specimen was PBMCs, taken on the day of the yellow fever booster vaccination. The CDR3 sequence is CASSPLPGEQYF. The CDR3 DNA is TGTGCCAGCAGCCCCCTCCCGGGAGAGCAGTACTTC.